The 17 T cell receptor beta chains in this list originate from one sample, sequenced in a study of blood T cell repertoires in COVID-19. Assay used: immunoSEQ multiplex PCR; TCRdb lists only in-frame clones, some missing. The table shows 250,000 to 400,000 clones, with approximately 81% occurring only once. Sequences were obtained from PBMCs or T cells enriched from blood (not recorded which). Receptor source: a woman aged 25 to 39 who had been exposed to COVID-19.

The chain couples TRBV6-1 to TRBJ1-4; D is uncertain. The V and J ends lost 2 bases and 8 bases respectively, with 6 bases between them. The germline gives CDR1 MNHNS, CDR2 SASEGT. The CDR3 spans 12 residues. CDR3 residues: CASSERGEKLFF. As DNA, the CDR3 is TGTGCCAGCAGTGAACGCGGGGAAAAACTGTTTTTT.

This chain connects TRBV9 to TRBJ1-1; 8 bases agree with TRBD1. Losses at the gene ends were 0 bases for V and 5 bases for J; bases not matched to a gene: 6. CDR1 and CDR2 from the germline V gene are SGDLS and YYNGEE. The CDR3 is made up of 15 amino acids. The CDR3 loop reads CASSVGTGKGTEAFF. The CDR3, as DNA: TGTGCCAGCAGCGTAGGGACAGGGAAAGGGACTGAAGCTTTCTTT.

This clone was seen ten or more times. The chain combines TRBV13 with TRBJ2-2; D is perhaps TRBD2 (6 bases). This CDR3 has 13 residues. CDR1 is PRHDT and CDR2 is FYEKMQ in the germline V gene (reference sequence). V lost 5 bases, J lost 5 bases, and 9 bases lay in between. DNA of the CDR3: TGTGCCAGCAGCACCGGAGGGACCGGGGAGCTGTTTTTT. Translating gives CASSTGGTGELFF. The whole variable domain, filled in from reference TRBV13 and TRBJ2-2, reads AAGVIQSPRHLIKEKRETATLKCYPIPRHDTVYWYQQGPGQDPQFLISFYEKMQSDKGSIPDRFSAQQFSDYHSELNMSSLELGDSALYFCASSTGGTGELFFGEGSRLTVL.

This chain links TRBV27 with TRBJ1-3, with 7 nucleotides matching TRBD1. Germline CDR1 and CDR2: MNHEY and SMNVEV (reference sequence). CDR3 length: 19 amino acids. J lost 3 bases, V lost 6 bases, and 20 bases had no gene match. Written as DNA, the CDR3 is TGTGCCAGCAGAACCGGGACAGACAGGGTAATAAATTGTGGAAACACCATATATTTT. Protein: CASRTGTDRVINCGNTIYF.

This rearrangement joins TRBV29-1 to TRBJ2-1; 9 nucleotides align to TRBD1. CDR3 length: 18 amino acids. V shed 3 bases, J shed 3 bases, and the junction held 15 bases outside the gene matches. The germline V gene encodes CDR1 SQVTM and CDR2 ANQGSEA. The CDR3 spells CSVENLDRGGIDYNEQFF. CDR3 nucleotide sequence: TGCAGCGTTGAGAACCTGGACAGGGGAGGTATCGACTACAATGAGCAGTTCTTC.

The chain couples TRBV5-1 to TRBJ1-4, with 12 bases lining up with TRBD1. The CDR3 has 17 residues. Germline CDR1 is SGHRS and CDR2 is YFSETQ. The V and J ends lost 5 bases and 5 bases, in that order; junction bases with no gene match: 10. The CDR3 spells CASSPGQGAKRNEKLFF. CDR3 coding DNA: TGCGCCAGCAGTCCGGGACAGGGGGCTAAGCGGAATGAAAAACTGTTTTTT.

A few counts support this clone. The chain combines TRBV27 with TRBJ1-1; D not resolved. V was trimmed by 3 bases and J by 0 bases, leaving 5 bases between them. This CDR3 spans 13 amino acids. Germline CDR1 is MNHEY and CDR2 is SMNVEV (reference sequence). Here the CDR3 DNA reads TGTGCCAGCAGTTTCTACCTGAACACTGAAGCTTTCTTT. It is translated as CASSFYLNTEAFF.

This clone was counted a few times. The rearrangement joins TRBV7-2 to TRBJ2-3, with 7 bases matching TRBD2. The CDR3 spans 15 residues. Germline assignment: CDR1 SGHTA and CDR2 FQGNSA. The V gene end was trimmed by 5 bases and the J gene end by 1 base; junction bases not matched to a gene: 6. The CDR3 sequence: CASSQSTSGTDTQYF. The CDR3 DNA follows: TGTGCCAGCAGCCAATCCACTAGCGGCACAGATACGCAGTATTTT.

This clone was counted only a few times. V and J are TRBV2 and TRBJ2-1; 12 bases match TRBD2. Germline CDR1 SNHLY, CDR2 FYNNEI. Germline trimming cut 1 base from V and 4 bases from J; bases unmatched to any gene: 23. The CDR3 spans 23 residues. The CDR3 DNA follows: TGTGCCAGCAGTGAAGGGCAGGGAATTGGGCTAGCGGGAGGGCGCGGAGGTTACAATGAGCAGTTCTTC. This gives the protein CASSEGQGIGLAGGRGGYNEQFF.

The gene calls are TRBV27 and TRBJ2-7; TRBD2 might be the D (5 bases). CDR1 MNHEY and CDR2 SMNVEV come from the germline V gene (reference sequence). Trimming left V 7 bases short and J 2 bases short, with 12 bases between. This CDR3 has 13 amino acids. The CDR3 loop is CASIEGGTYEQYF. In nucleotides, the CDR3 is TGTGCCAGCATCGAGGGCGGAACCTACGAGCAGTACTTC.

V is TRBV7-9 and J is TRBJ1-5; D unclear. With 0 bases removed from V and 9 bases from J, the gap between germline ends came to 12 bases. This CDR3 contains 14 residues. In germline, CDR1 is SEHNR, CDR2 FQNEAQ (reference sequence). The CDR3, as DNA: TGTGCCAGCAGCTTAGCCCCGCGGGGTTCGCCCCAGCATTTT. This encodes CASSLAPRGSPQHF.

CDR3 sequence: CASSIARDRGVYSNQPQHF. CDR3 DNA sequence: TGTGCCAGTAGTATCGCGCGGGACAGGGGGGTTTATAGCAATCAGCCCCAGCATTTT. The V gene is TRBV19, the J gene TRBJ1-5; 11 positions agree with TRBD1. Per germline, CDR1 LNHDA and CDR2 SQIVND (reference sequence). CDR3 length equals 19 residues. After removal of 3 bases from V and 0 bases from J, the junction contained 10 bases not matched to a gene.

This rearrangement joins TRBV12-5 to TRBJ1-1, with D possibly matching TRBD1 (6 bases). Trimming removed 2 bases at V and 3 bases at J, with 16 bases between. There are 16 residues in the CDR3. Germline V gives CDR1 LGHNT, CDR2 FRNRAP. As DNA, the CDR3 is TGTGCTAGTGGTTTGTTTACAGGGAGTAGGGACACTGAAGCTTTCTTT. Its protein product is CASGLFTGSRDTEAFF.

The CDR3 bases are TGTGCCAGCAGCTTGCTGTACAGGGATGGTCAGCCCCAGCATTTT. Its translation: CASSLLYRDGQPQHF. The chain combines TRBV7-8 with TRBJ1-5, with a weak D call TRBD1 (6 bases). Germline V lookup: CDR1 SGHVS, CDR2 FQNEAQ. The CDR3 extends over 15 amino acids. V lost 3 bases and J 6 bases, leaving 15 bases between the germline ends.

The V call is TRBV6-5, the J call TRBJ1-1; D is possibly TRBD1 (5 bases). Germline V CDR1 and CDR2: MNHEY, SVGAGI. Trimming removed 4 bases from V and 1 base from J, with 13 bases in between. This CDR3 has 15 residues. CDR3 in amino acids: CASSSSPQGNTEAFF. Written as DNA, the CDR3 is TGTGCCAGCAGTTCTTCCCCCCAGGGGAACACTGAAGCTTTCTTT.

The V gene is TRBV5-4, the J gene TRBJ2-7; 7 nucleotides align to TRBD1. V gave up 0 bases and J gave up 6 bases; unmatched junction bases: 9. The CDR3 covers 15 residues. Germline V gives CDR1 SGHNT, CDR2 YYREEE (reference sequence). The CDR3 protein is CASSLAGAGGGEQYF. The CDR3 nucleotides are TGTGCCAGCAGCTTGGCAGGCGCAGGGGGTGGCGAGCAGTACTTC.

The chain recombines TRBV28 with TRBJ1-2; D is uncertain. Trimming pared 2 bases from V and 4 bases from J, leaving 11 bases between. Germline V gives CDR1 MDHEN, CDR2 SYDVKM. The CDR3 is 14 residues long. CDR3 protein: CASSLPREVYGYTF. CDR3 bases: TGTGCCAGCAGTTTACCCCGTGAGGTCTATGGCTACACCTTC.